The T cell receptor beta chain described here comes from a study of blood T cells in healthy people across ages. The CDR3 covers 15 residues. Looked up from germline, CDR1 is MDHEN and CDR2 is SYDVKM. J lost 8 bases, V lost 8 bases, and 9 bases had no gene match. Sample-barcoded 5' priming and a J-beta primer mix drove a second PCR of roughly 6 to 12 cycles. In TCRdb, the 5' RACE reads were re-called with MiXCR into one record per CDR3 protein. Among 1 million or so distinct CDR3 sequences listed, approximately 26% were seen once. A single count supports this clonotype. Another study also made use of these data, one on T cells of mothers and their children.

The chain is built from TRBV28 and TRBJ2-2, with 12 nucleotides matching TRBD1. Input material: blood. This TCR came from a girl aged 2 to 10 in good health. The CDR3 DNA reads TGTGCCAGCCATGGGGGACAGGGGGCGAAGGGGGAGCTGTTTTTT. As protein: CASHGGQGAKGELFF. Full variable domain (remainder filled in from reference TRBV28 and TRBJ2-2): DVKVTQSSRYLVKRTGEKVFLECVQDMDHENMFWYRQDPGLGLRLIYFSYDVKMKEKGDIPEGYSVSREKKERFSLILESASTNQTSMYLCASHGGQGAKGELFFGEGSRLTVL.